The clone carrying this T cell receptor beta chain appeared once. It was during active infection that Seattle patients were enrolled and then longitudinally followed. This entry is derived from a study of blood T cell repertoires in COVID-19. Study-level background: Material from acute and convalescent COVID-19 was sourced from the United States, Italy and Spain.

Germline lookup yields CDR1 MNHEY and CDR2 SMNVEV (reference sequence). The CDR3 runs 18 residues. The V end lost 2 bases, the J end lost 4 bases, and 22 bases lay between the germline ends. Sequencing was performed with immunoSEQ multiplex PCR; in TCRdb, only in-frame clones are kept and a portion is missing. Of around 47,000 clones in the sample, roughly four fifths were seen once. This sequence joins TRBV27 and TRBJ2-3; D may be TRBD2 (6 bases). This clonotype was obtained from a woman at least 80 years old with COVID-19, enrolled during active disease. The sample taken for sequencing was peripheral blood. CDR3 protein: CASSLKAGGSPVADTQYF. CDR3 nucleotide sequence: TGTGCCAGCAGTTTAAAAGCGGGTGGGTCCCCCGTGGCAGATACGCAGTATTTT.